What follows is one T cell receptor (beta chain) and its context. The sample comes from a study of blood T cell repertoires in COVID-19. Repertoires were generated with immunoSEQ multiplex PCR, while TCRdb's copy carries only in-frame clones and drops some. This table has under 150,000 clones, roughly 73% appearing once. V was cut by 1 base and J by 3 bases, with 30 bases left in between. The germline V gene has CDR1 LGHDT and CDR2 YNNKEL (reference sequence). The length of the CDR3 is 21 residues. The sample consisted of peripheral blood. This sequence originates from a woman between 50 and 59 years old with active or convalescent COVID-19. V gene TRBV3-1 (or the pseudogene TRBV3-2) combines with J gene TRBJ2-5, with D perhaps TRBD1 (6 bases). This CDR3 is CASSQVGPKCRSDRREETQYF. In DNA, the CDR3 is TGTGCCAGCAGCCAAGTCGGTCCTAAGTGCCGTTCGGACAGACGGGAAGAGACCCAGTACTTC.